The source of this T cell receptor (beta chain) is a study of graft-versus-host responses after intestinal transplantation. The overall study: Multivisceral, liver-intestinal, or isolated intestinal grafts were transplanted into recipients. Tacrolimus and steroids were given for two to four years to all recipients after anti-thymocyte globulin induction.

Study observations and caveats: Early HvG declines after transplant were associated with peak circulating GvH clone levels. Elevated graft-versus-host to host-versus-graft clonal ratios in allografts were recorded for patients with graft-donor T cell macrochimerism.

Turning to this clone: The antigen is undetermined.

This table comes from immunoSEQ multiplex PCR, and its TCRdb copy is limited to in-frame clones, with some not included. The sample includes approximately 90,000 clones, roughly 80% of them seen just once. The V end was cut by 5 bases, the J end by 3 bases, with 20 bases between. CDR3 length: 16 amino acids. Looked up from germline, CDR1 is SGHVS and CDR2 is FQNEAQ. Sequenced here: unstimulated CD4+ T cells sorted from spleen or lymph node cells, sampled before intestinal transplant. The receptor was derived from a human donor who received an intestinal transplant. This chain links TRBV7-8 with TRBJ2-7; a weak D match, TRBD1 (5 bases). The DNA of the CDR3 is TGTGCCAGCAGCCGCCGTACAGGTCCGCGAAGCTACGAGCAGTACTTC. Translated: CASSRRTGPRSYEQYF.